The rows below give T cell receptor beta chains drawn from one sample of a study of CD8+CD57+ T cells in acquired aplastic anemia. TCRdb analysed the reads with MiXCR anew, one entry per CDR3 protein. This repertoire shows about 98,000 distinct CDR3 sequences, around 70% found once; its top ten account for 60% to 80%. The specimen sequenced was sorted CD4+, CD8+, or CD8+CD57+ T cells (not recorded which) from PBMCs. These receptors were collected from a human donor with aplastic anemia. Both conserved end residues are part of each CDR3. D genes are given only for firm matches. The size of a clone is reported for some rows only, either as once, few or many, or as a class for expanded clones.

j_gene | d_gene | abundance | v_gene | CDR3nt | CDR3aa
TRBJ2-6 | . | . | TRBV5-1 | TGCGCCAGCAGCGGTGTTGGAGGCCAGGGGTCTGGGGCCAACGTCCTGACTTTC | CASSGVGGQGSGANVLTF
TRBJ2-7 | TRBD1 | . | TRBV20-1 | TGCAGTGCTAGAGAGGACGGGACAGGGACCTACGAGCAGTACTTC | CSAREDGTGTYEQYF
TRBJ2-7 | . | once | TRBV5-1 | TGCGCCAGCAGCTTTGGGGGAGTGGGAAACGAGCAGTACTTC | CASSFGGVGNEQYF
TRBJ1-1 | . | . | TRBV4-1 | TGCGCCAGCAGCCAAGATCCAGGCCAGGACTTCACTGAAGCTTTCTTT | CASSQDPGQDFTEAFF
TRBJ1-5 | TRBD1 | . | TRBV2 | TGTGCCAGCGTCTTGGGACAGGGGGCTCGTAATCAGCCCCAGCATTTT | CASVLGQGARNQPQHF
TRBJ1-4 | . | . | TRBV20-1 | TGCAGTGCTAGAATCAGGGGCGGTGAAAAACTGTTTTTT | CSARIRGGEKLFF
TRBJ2-1 | . | . | TRBV19 | TGTGCCAGTACGGAGGGAGAGGACAATGAGCAGTTCTTC | CASTEGEDNEQFF
TRBJ2-7 | TRBD2 | . | TRBV19 | TGTGCCAGTAGTTCGGGACTAGCGGGAGGAAGTAGCTCCTACGAGCAGTACTTC | CASSSGLAGGSSSYEQYF
TRBJ2-3 | . | . | TRBV6-2/TRBV6-3 | TGTGCCAGCAGTTACTCGATACAGCCCCAGGGCACAGATACGCAGTATTTT | CASSYSIQPQGTDTQYF
TRBJ2-1 | TRBD2 | many | TRBV7-9 | TGTGCCAGCAGCTTAGTGACGGGAGGACCCTACAATGAGCAGTTCTTC | CASSLVTGGPYNEQFF